Each of the 16 T cell receptor beta chains below was sequenced from the same sample in a study of cytomegalovirus exposure and HLA in healthy donors. The primer mix had 60 Vbeta and 13 Jbeta primers. Here immunoSEQ multiplex PCR was the method, and the copy in TCRdb shows in-frame clones only, minus some. The sample lists 110,000 to 150,000 clones, more than 65% occurring once. Material for sequencing was PBMCs. These receptors were taken from a woman aged 25 to 39 in good health and CMV-seronegative.

Worth noting for this clone: Other DNA sequences in this sample translate to the same CDR3. The rearrangement joins TRBV28 to TRBJ1-2; maybe TRBD1 (5 bases). The CDR3 runs to 12 residues. Trimming removed 2 bases from V and 5 bases from J, with 6 bases in between. Germline CDR1 is MDHEN and CDR2 is SYDVKM. In DNA, the CDR3 is TGTGCCAGCAGTTTAGGGGGGTATGGCTACACCTTC. It is translated as CASSLGGYGYTF.

The chain links TRBV13 to TRBJ2-5; no reliable D call. Trimming cost V 1 base and J 2 bases, with 5 bases left between them. Germline V CDR1 and CDR2: PRHDT, FYEKMQ (reference sequence). The CDR3 is 13 amino acids. The CDR3 is CASSLAPQETQYF. CDR3 coding DNA: TGTGCCAGCAGCTTAGCCCCGCAAGAGACCCAGTACTTC.

V usage is TRBV29-1 and J usage is TRBJ1-2, with no clear D. CDR1 is SQVTM, CDR2 ANQGSEA, per germline. Trimming removed 6 bases at V and 4 bases at J, with 15 bases between. This CDR3 region has 13 residues. The CDR3 here is CSVWPDAGYGYTF. The CDR3 DNA sequence: TGCAGCGTCTGGCCGGATGCAGGCTATGGCTACACCTTC.

V gene TRBV29-1 combines with J gene TRBJ2-2, with a tentative D call TRBD2 (5 bases). Trimming pared 6 bases from V and 4 bases from J, leaving 12 bases between. The CDR3 runs to 13 residues. Germline V gene data show CDR1 as SQVTM and CDR2 as ANQGSEA. The CDR3 sequence is CSVARSGTGELFF. In DNA, the CDR3 is TGCAGCGTCGCGAGGAGCGGCACCGGGGAGCTGTTTTTT.

The genes are TRBV19 and TRBJ1-4; the D gene is possibly TRBD1 (6 bases). The ends were cut back, 5 bases at V and 3 bases at J, with 16 bases in the middle. Germline V gene data show CDR1 as LNHDA and CDR2 as SQIVND (reference sequence). CDR3 length: 16 amino acids. CDR3 amino acids: CASSARYRDANEKLFF. The CDR3, as DNA: TGTGCCAGTAGTGCAAGGTACAGGGACGCTAATGAAAAACTGTTTTTT. Drawing the rest from reference TRBV19 and TRBJ1-4, the complete variable domain is DGGITQSPKYLFRKEGQNVTLSCEQNLNHDAMYWYRQDPGQGLRLIYYSQIVNDFQKGDIAEGYSVSREKKESFPLTVTSAQKNPTAFYLCASSARYRDANEKLFFGSGTQLSVL.

V gene TRBV18 combines with J gene TRBJ2-3; 10 positions match TRBD1. V shed 0 bases and J 4 bases; nucleotides not matched to a gene: 4. Germline-derived CDR1 and CDR2 are KGHSH and LQKENI. The CDR3 runs to 16 residues. In DNA, the CDR3 is TGTGCCAGCTCACCACCGGCGACAGGGGGCCCAGATACGCAGTATTTT. Translated: CASSPPATGGPDTQYF. The full variable domain, in which reference TRBV18 and TRBJ2-3 provide the parts outside the CDR3, is NAGVMQNPRHLVRRRGQEARLRCSPMKGHSHVYWYRQLPEEGLKFMVYLQKENIIDESGMPKERFSAEFPKEGPSILRIQQVVRGDSAAYFCASSPPATGGPDTQYFGPGTRLTVL.

This clone showed up just a few times. The chain has TRBV6-1 and TRBJ2-7; 9 bases agree with TRBD1. Germline V gene lookup returns CDR1 MNHNS and CDR2 SASEGT. V lost 3 bases, J lost 6 bases, and 6 bases stayed unmatched. The CDR3 has 14 residues. The CDR3 DNA reads TGTGCCAGCAGTGACCTGACAGGGGGGGGCGAGCAGTACGTC. Amino acid sequence: CASSDLTGGGEQYV.

This clone was detected only a few times. J is TRBJ2-1 and V is TRBV23-1, with 10 bases aligning to TRBD1. TRBV23-1 carries the ORF label, with uncertain function. Trimming cost V 2 bases and J 0 bases; bases outside gene matches: 10. The CDR3 is 19 amino acids. The CDR3: CASSQPTGGGWGSYNEQFF. DNA for the CDR3: TGCGCCAGCAGTCAACCGACAGGGGGCGGCTGGGGCTCCTACAATGAGCAGTTCTTC.

The chain links TRBV5-1 to TRBJ2-2; 7 nucleotides line up with TRBD1. Trimming took 4 bases from V and 4 from J; bases not matched to a gene: 4. This CDR3 region has 14 residues. Germline V CDR1 and CDR2: SGHRS, YFSETQ. In DNA form, the CDR3 reads TGCGCCAGCAGCCCGGGACAGCCCACCGGGGAGCTGTTTTTT. Translation: CASSPGQPTGELFF.

The chain is built from TRBV2 and TRBJ1-1; possible D gene TRBD1, 6 bases. Germline V gives CDR1 SNHLY, CDR2 FYNNEI. This CDR3 region has 14 residues. Trimming removed 10 bases at V and 4 bases at J, with 19 bases between. Here the CDR3 DNA reads TGTGCCACTGACGCCACGGGGGGGGCCACTGAAGCTTTCTTT. Protein sequence: CATDATGGATEAFF. Full variable domain (outside the CDR3, taken from reference TRBV2 and TRBJ1-1): EPEVTQTPSHQVTQMGQEVILRCVPISNHLYFYWYRQILGQKVEFLVSFYNNEISEKSEIFDDQFSVERPDGSNFTLKIRSTKLEDSAMYFCATDATGGATEAFFGQGTRLTVV.

The V gene is TRBV6-5, the J gene TRBJ1-2; 9 bases are a match to TRBD1. CDR3 size: 16 residues. Germline CDR1 is MNHEY and CDR2 is SVGAGI. V was clipped by 4 bases and J by 0 bases; unmatched bases: 6. The DNA of the CDR3 is TGTGCCAGCAGTTTACTAGGACAGGGGTCTAACTATGGCTACACCTTC. Amino acid sequence: CASSLLGQGSNYGYTF.

This clone came up a few times. The chain uses TRBV6-5 and TRBJ1-3; D unclear. Germline CDR1 MNHEY, CDR2 SVGAGI. CDR3 length: 13 amino acids. With 11 bases removed from V and 2 bases from J, the gap between germline ends came to 13 bases. CDR3 DNA: TGTGCCTGTCAGCGGGTAACTGGAAACACCATATATTTT. It specifies CACQRVTGNTIYF.

The chain is built from TRBV19 and TRBJ2-3, with 7 bases identical to TRBD2. CDR3 length equals 15 residues. The germline V gene encodes CDR1 LNHDA and CDR2 SQIVND (reference sequence). The trim removed 4 bases at V and 0 bases at J, leaving 4 bases unmatched. Here the CDR3 DNA reads TGTGCCAGTAGTACCCTAGCGGTGAGCACAGATACGCAGTATTTT. Translation gives CASSTLAVSTDTQYF.

This clone was seen once. The chain has TRBV7-2 and TRBJ2-1; TRBD1 aligns across 9 bases. This CDR3 region has 15 residues. From germline, CDR1 is SGHTA and CDR2 FQGNSA. V lost 5 bases, J lost 1 base, and 3 bases stayed unmatched. The CDR3 protein is CASSPGQGSYNEQFF. The CDR3 DNA is TGTGCCAGCAGCCCCGGACAGGGGTCCTACAATGAGCAGTTCTTC.

This chain joins TRBV11-3 and TRBJ1-1, with D maybe TRBD1 (5 bases). Between the trimmed V and J ends, which lost 1 base and 5 bases, there was a span of 11 bases. The CDR3 loop spans 14 amino acids. Germline-derived CDR1 and CDR2 are SGHNT and YENEEA. CDR3 sequence reads: CASSLAGAKTEAFF. CDR3 bases: TGTGCCAGCAGCTTAGCTGGGGCGAAAACTGAAGCTTTCTTT.

The chain links TRBV6-1 to TRBJ2-7; TRBD2 agrees at 8 bases. This CDR3 is built from 15 residues. V gave up 1 base and J gave up 0 bases; unmatched junction bases: 2. Germline V gene data show CDR1 as MNHNS and CDR2 as SASEGT. CDR3 sequence: CASSEGLAHSYEQYF. In nucleotides, the CDR3 is TGTGCCAGCAGTGAAGGACTAGCGCACTCCTACGAGCAGTACTTC.